This TCR beta chain was recovered during a study of T cell repertoires in cytomegalovirus infection. Regarding the study as a whole: Carriers of CMV plus the relevant HLA were identified by cumulative public TCR beta family frequency.

MiXCR was run by TCRdb on the reads, yielding one entry per CDR3 protein. Among 270,000 or so distinct CDR3 sequences listed, approximately 15% were seen once. This clonotype has a count of ten or more. Its specificity is not known. The ends were cut back, 6 bases at V and 8 bases at J, with 19 bases in the middle. The CDR3 is 15 residues long. The rearrangement links TRBV12-3 or TRBV12-4 to TRBJ1-4; a possible D gene is TRBD1 (5 bases). This clonotype was sampled from a human donor in good health (CMV status not recorded). Some clones in this sample may be carry-over from other donors' samples. The source material was CD8+ T cells from PBMCs. CDR3 sequence reads: CASSLGPPGWEKLFF. The DNA of the CDR3 is TGTGCCAGCAGCTTGGGACCTCCGGGCTGGGAAAAACTGTTTTTT.